A selection of T cell receptor beta chains follows, all from one sample in a study of T cell changes during pregnancy in multiple sclerosis. Method: immunoSEQ multiplex PCR; TCRdb's copy keeps in-frame clones and lacks some. The data show fewer than 130,000 clones, roughly nine tenths seen once. Specimen: peripheral blood, collected after pregnancy. Receptors were obtained from a female donor with multiple sclerosis, enrolled in a pregnancy study. Both conserved end residues are part of each CDR3. The D gene is left open where the match is weak. Size is omitted from some rows. Given values are once, few, many or a class for expanded clones.

NA	TRBV7-2	TRBJ2-7	NA	TGTGCCAGCACCCAGGGGTCCATTGGGGAGCAGTACTTC	CASTQGSIGEQYF
NA	TRBV9	TRBJ1-1	NA	TGTGCCAGCACCCTAGGGGGGGCCCGGGAGGGCACTGAAGCTTTCTTT	CASTLGGAREGTEAFF
TRBD2	TRBV4-2	TRBJ2-1	NA	TGTGCCAGCAGCCAAGTGACAGGACTAGCATCGAATGAGCAGTTCTTC	CASSQVTGLASNEQFF
TRBD2	TRBV19	TRBJ2-1	NA	TGTGCCAGTAGTATGGGACTAGCGGGGCGGTACAATGAGCAGTTCTTC	CASSMGLAGRYNEQFF
NA	TRBV6-5	TRBJ2-7	once	TGTGCCAGCAGTTACTCGCCCGGCGGATCCTACGAGCAGTACTTC	CASSYSPGGSYEQYF
NA	TRBV6-5	TRBJ2-7	NA	TGTGCCAGCAGTTACTCGACCGGGACTGGTAACGAGCAGTACTTC	CASSYSTGTGNEQYF
TRBD2	TRBV9	TRBJ2-3	NA	TGTGCCAGCAGCGTTCGCGCGGGGGGCGAGACAGATACGCAGTATTTT	CASSVRAGGETDTQYF
TRBD1	TRBV7-7	TRBJ1-1	NA	TGTGCTAGCAGCTTGGACAGGGGGACTGAAGCTTTCTTT	CASSLDRGTEAFF
NA	TRBV15	TRBJ1-3	NA	TGTGCCACCAGCAGAGATCTTCCAGGCTCTGGAAACACCATATATTTT	CATSRDLPGSGNTIYF
NA	TRBV6-4	TRBJ2-3	NA	TGTGCCAGCAGTGTCGGACTCGGCACAGATACGCAGTATTTT	CASSVGLGTDTQYF
TRBD1	TRBV7-9	TRBJ1-2	few	TGTGCCAGCAGCCCTCGGGACAGGGGGCGCACGGACTATGGCTACACCTTC	CASSPRDRGRTDYGYTF
TRBD2	TRBV25-1	TRBJ2-1	NA	TGTGCCAGCAGTGAGACGGGGGGTATATCCTACAATGAGCAGTTCTTC	CASSETGGISYNEQFF
NA	TRBV19	TRBJ2-1	NA	TGTGCCAGTACCGGAGAGATCAATGAGCAGTTCTTC	CASTGEINEQFF
TRBD1	TRBV30	TRBJ1-1	once	TGTGCCTCGGGACAGCTTAACACTGAAGCTTTCTTT	CASGQLNTEAFF
TRBD1	TRBV9	TRBJ2-7	NA	TGTGCCAGCAGCGTAGGAGGGACAGGGGACGGGAAGTACGAGCAGTACTTC	CASSVGGTGDGKYEQYF
TRBD2	TRBV27	TRBJ2-7	NA	TGTGCCAGCAGGGCCTCGGGGGGAGTCTACGAGCAGTACTTC	CASRASGGVYEQYF
NA	TRBV25-1	TRBJ1-2	NA	TGTGCCAGCAGTGCCCGGGGGACGGAACTTAACTATGGCTACACCTTC	CASSARGTELNYGYTF
NA	TRBV13	TRBJ2-3	once	TGTGCCAGCAGCCTAGGGGACTATGGGGGGACAGCTACGCAGTATTTT	CASSLGDYGGTATQYF
NA	TRBV7-8	TRBJ2-1	NA	TGTGCCAGCAGCTGGCCGGGAGCCTACAATGAGCAGTTCTTC	CASSWPGAYNEQFF
NA	TRBV14	TRBJ1-1	NA	TGTGCCAGCAGCCAAGAACTGGGGAGCACTGAAGCTTTCTTT	CASSQELGSTEAFF
NA	TRBV18	TRBJ1-1	NA	TGTGCCAGCTCACAACGAGAAGGGGGTCTCACTGAAGCTTTCTTT	CASSQREGGLTEAFF
NA	TRBV6-6	TRBJ1-4	few	TGTGCCAGCAGTACAGGGCTGGGGCTTCGAGACCTGTTTTTT	CASSTGLGLRDLFF
NA	TRBV2	TRBJ1-1	NA	TGTGCCATAACAGGGACGAGGACTGAAGCTTTCTTT	CAITGTRTEAFF
TRBD1	TRBV19	TRBJ2-5	NA	TGTGCCAGTAGTCAAATACAGGGGGCAAGGGAGACCCAGTACTTC	CASSQIQGARETQYF
NA	TRBV9	TRBJ2-7	NA	TGTGCCAGCAGCTCGACAGGACACACGACCTCCTACGAGCAGTACTTC	CASSSTGHTTSYEQYF
NA	TRBV4-2	TRBJ1-1	NA	TGTGCCAGCAGCCCAAGAGCGGGGGACTCTATCGAAGCTTTCTTT	CASSPRAGDSIEAFF
NA	TRBV5-6	TRBJ1-1	NA	TGTGCCAGCAGCCCCCGGGCGTCCGGGAGGAGGAACACTGAAGCTTTCTTT	CASSPRASGRRNTEAFF
NA	TRBV6-5	TRBJ2-5	once	TGTGCCAGCAGTTATTTAGAGAACCAAGAGACCCAGTACTTC	CASSYLENQETQYF
TRBD1	TRBV6-1	TRBJ1-1	NA	TGTGCCGGGACGTCAGGCTTTAGGGGGCACACTGAAGCTTTCTTT	CAGTSGFRGHTEAFF
NA	TRBV2	TRBJ2-7	NA	TGTGCCAGCAGTGCCCCTTGGGGGCAGGGGCAGTACTTC	CASSAPWGQGQYF
NA	TRBV6-1	TRBJ1-3	NA	TGTGCCAGCAGTGAACAGGTCGCCACTGGAAACACCATATATTTT	CASSEQVATGNTIYF
NA	TRBV30	TRBJ2-2	NA	TGTGCCTGCCCCCGAGGCGGCCCCGGGGAGCTGTTTTTT	CACPRGGPGELFF
TRBD2	TRBV5-1	TRBJ2-5	NA	TGCGCCAGCAGCCACGGACTAGCGGGGGGGCTGGAGACCCAGTACTTC	CASSHGLAGGLETQYF
NA	TRBV5-1	TRBJ1-2	NA	TGCGCCAGCAGCCTGGCAGGGAGGAACTATGGCTACACCTTC	CASSLAGRNYGYTF
TRBD1	TRBV2	TRBJ2-2	NA	TGTGCCAGCAGTGTGAGGGGGCATAACGGGGAGCTGTTTTTT	CASSVRGHNGELFF
TRBD2	TRBV2	TRBJ2-7	NA	TGTGCCAGCAGAAGGACTAGCGGGGGGTCCTTCGAGCAGTACTTC	CASRRTSGGSFEQYF
TRBD1	TRBV9	TRBJ1-1	NA	TGTGCCAGCAGCTCCGGGACAGGGCGTACAGCTGAAGCTTTCTTT	CASSSGTGRTAEAFF
NA	TRBV15	TRBJ1-1	NA	TGTGCCACCAGCAGAGATCCCAGCACTGAAGCTTTCTTT	CATSRDPSTEAFF
NA	TRBV7-9	TRBJ2-2	NA	TGTGCCAGCAGCTTAGTTAATGTCGGGGGTAGGGGCGACACCGGGGAGCTGTTTTTT	CASSLVNVGGRGDTGELFF
NA	TRBV11-2	TRBJ2-7	NA	TGTGCCAGCAGCCCTAGGGCGCCCCGGACTAATTCCTACGAGCAGTACTTC	CASSPRAPRTNSYEQYF
NA	TRBV5-4	TRBJ2-2	NA	TGTGCCAGCAGCTTGGTTCCTTTAGAATCCGGGGAGCTGTTTTTT	CASSLVPLESGELFF
TRBD2	TRBV30	TRBJ2-3	NA	TGTGCCTGGGCTCTAGCGGGAAGGGGAGATACGCAGTATTTT	CAWALAGRGDTQYF
TRBD2	TRBV18	TRBJ2-1	NA	TGTGCCAGCTCACCTTATAGCGGGTCTTACAATGAGCAGTTCTTC	CASSPYSGSYNEQFF
NA	TRBV9	TRBJ2-7	NA	TGTGCCAGCAGCGCCAATGTCAATCAGGGGAGATCCTACGAGCAGTACTTC	CASSANVNQGRSYEQYF
TRBD1	TRBV18	TRBJ1-2	NA	TGTGCCAGCTCACCCCCCGGGACAGGAAACTATGGCTACACCTTC	CASSPPGTGNYGYTF
TRBD1	TRBV15	TRBJ2-7	NA	TGTGCCACCAGCAGAGATCTAGGACAGGGCTACGAGCAGTACTTC	CATSRDLGQGYEQYF
NA	TRBV19	TRBJ1-5	NA	TGTGCCAGTAGTATTTGGGAGTATAGCAATCAGCCCCAGCATTTT	CASSIWEYSNQPQHF
NA	TRBV9	TRBJ2-3	NA	TGTGCCAGCAGCGTAGCTTCAGGGGCTACGCAGTATTTT	CASSVASGATQYF
TRBD2	TRBV10-3	TRBJ2-1	NA	TGTGCCATCAATCAGGGTATAGCGGGGCATGTCTACAATGAGCAGTTCTTC	CAINQGIAGHVYNEQFF
TRBD1	TRBV5-1	TRBJ2-5	NA	TGCGCCAGCAGCGAATCGGGGACAGGGGGCGCAGAGACCCAGTACTTC	CASSESGTGGAETQYF
NA	TRBV5-1	TRBJ1-1	NA	TGCGCCAGCAGCTTGGGAGGGGACTTCGGACTTAACACTGAAGCTTTCTTT	CASSLGGDFGLNTEAFF
TRBD1	TRBV19	TRBJ2-7	NA	TGTGCCAGTAGGGCCGGGACAGGGGCTACGGGCGAGCAGTACTTC	CASRAGTGATGEQYF
TRBD1	TRBV13	TRBJ2-7	once	TGTGCCAGCAGTCCAAGGGGACAGCCCTACGAGCAGTACTTC	CASSPRGQPYEQYF
NA	TRBV18	TRBJ2-6	NA	TGTGCCAGCTCACTCCCCGTCCCGGGTACTGGGGCCAACGTCCTGACTTTC	CASSLPVPGTGANVLTF
NA	TRBV2	TRBJ2-3	NA	TGTGCCAGCAGTACTGACATGCCGAACTTCACAGATACGCAGTATTTT	CASSTDMPNFTDTQYF
TRBD1	TRBV9	TRBJ2-7	NA	TGTGCCAGCAGCAGCCCGACAGGGCCCGAGCAGTACTTC	CASSSPTGPEQYF
TRBD2	TRBV6-1	TRBJ2-2	NA	TGTGCCATCCGACTAGCGGGGGAGACCGGGGAGCTGTTTTTT	CAIRLAGETGELFF